A single sample gave rise to the 25 T cell receptor beta chains below, sequenced in a study of T cells in Graves' hyperthyroidism and ophthalmopathy. The TCR beta CDR3 regions underwent amplification using RNA transcripts as the source. Using the HTBI primer set, a first-round RT-PCR was run on the TCR CDR3. One entry per CDR3 protein results from TCRdb running MiXCR on the multiplex PCR reads. This repertoire shows some 460,000 distinct CDR3 sequences, less than 20% found once; its top ten account for roughly 14%. Sample: blood. These receptor sequences come from a woman aged 18 to 35 with Graves' hyperthyroidism.

This clonotype was seen a single time. The rearrangement links TRBV5-5 to TRBJ2-1; 8 bases map to TRBD2. Germline V gene sequence: CDR1 SGHKS, CDR2 YYEKEE (reference sequence). There are 16 residues in the CDR3. J was trimmed by 9 bases and V by 4 bases; bases with no gene match: 15. The chain's CDR3 is CASSIIPGTSSSEQFF. The CDR3 DNA reads TGTGCCAGCAGCATAATACCCGGGACTAGTTCAAGTGAGCAGTTCTTC.

This clonotype was seen a few times. The chain is built from TRBV13 and TRBJ2-4; 13 bases fit TRBD2. This CDR3 has 22 residues. J was trimmed by 8 bases and V by 1 base; bases with no gene match: 23. Germline CDR1 PRHDT, CDR2 FYEKMQ (reference sequence). The CDR3 protein is CASSLVKDRFTSGRAATDIQYF. The CDR3 coding sequence is TGTGCCAGCAGCTTAGTAAAGGACAGGTTTACTAGCGGGAGGGCCGCGACGGACATTCAGTACTTC.

This clonotype was observed at least ten times. The chain uses TRBV20-1 and TRBJ1-2; D is uncertain. The germline gives CDR1 DFQATT, CDR2 SNEGSKA (reference sequence). Trimming removed 7 bases from V and 8 bases from J, with 17 bases in between. The CDR3 runs 12 residues. Here the CDR3 DNA reads TGCAGTGTTGCAGGAGGACTATGGGGCTACACCTTC. This gives the protein CSVAGGLWGYTF.

The V call is TRBV5-1, the J call TRBJ2-5, with TRBD1 matching over 9 bases. CDR3 length: 17 residues. CDR1 is SGHRS, CDR2 YFSETQ, per germline. After removal of 0 bases from V and 5 bases from J, the junction contained 11 bases not matched to a gene. The DNA of the CDR3 is TGCGCCAGCAGCTTGGGAGCGGGACAGGGATTATGGGAGACCCAGTACTTC. It translates to CASSLGAGQGLWETQYF. Full variable domain (rest looked up from reference TRBV5-1 and TRBJ2-5): KAGVTQTPRYLIKTRGQQVTLSCSPISGHRSVSWYQQTPGQGLQFLFEYFSETQRNKGNFPGRFSGRQFSNSRSEMNVSTLELGDSALYLCASSLGAGQGLWETQYFGPGTRLLVL.

This clonotype was detected a few times. V usage is TRBV9 and J usage is TRBJ1-3, with 8 positions matching TRBD1. The germline CDR1 and CDR2 sequences are SGDLS and YYNGEE. The V and J ends lost 5 bases and 0 bases, in that order; junction bases with no gene match: 7. The CDR3 length is 16 residues. The CDR3: CASRTRDRSSGNTIYF. In nucleotides, the CDR3 is TGTGCCAGCAGGACCCGGGACAGGAGCTCTGGAAACACCATATATTTT. The entire variable domain, with the rest obtained from reference TRBV9 and TRBJ1-3, is as follows: DSGVTQTPKHLITATGQRVTLRCSPRSGDLSVYWYQQSLDQGLQFLIQYYNGEERAKGNILERFSAQQFPDLHSELNLSSLELGDSALYFCASRTRDRSSGNTIYFGEGSWLTVV.

The V and J genes are TRBV6-4 and TRBJ2-2; D assignment may be TRBD1 or TRBD2 (5 bases each). The CDR3 sequence is 17 residues long. Per germline, CDR1 MRHNA and CDR2 SNTAGT. V was trimmed by 5 bases and J by 3 bases, leaving 19 bases between them. The CDR3, as DNA: TGTGCCAGCAGTTACCAACCGGGGCCCAAGGACACCGGGGAGCTGTTTTTT. Translated, it gives CASSYQPGPKDTGELFF.

V gene TRBV4-3 combines with J gene TRBJ1-1; D call uncertain. This CDR3 has 13 residues. Between the trimmed V and J ends, which lost 0 bases and 5 bases, there was a span of 7 bases. Germline V lookup: CDR1 LGHNA, CDR2 YSLEER. CDR3 bases: TGCGCCAGCAGCCAAGAGCTGAGGACTGAAGCTTTCTTT. It encodes CASSQELRTEAFF.

This chain uses TRBV12-3 or TRBV12-4 with TRBJ1-5; tentative D call: TRBD1 (6 bases). V lost 6 bases, J lost 5 bases, and 11 bases lay in between. The CDR3 is 13 residues long. In DNA, the CDR3 is TGTGCCAGCAGCGTGGGGGGCTATCAGCCCCAGCATTTT. Translated, it gives CASSVGGYQPQHF.

This chain's CDR3 is CASSQAASGAEQFF. The CDR3 DNA sequence: TGTGCCAGCAGCCAAGCGGCCTCAGGGGCTGAGCAGTTCTTC. The chain couples TRBV3-1 to TRBJ2-1, with D perhaps matching TRBD1 (6 bases). The CDR3 sequence is 14 residues long. V dropped 1 base and J dropped 9 bases, with 13 bases sitting between them. The germline V gene has CDR1 LGHDT and CDR2 YNNKEL (reference sequence).

This clonotype has a count of ten or more. The CDR3: CASSLLAPGVGTTDNEQFF. CDR3 in DNA: TGTGCCAGCAGTCTTTTAGCCCCAGGAGTAGGGACAACGGACAATGAGCAGTTCTTC. The chain is built from TRBV12-3 or TRBV12-4 and TRBJ2-1; tentative D call: TRBD1 (6 bases). CDR3 length: 19 residues. V lost 5 bases and J 5 bases, leaving 28 bases between the germline ends.

There are a few counts of this clonotype. The final CDR3 position lacks the conserved phenylalanine or tryptophan, pointing to a likely read error. The gene calls are TRBV13 and TRBJ2-7, with D perhaps matching TRBD1 or TRBD2 (6 bases each). CDR3 size: 14 residues. Germline V gene sequence: CDR1 PRHDT, CDR2 FYEKMQ (reference sequence). The CDR3 DNA reads TGTGCCAGCAGCCTAGGGGGGCGTCCCGACGAGCAGTACCTC. Translating gives CASSLGGRPDEQYL.

This sequence joins TRBV4-2 and TRBJ2-2; 12 bases match TRBD2. This CDR3 spans 17 amino acids. Trimming at V came to 0 bases and at J to 7 bases, leaving 6 bases not matched to a gene. Germline V gene sequence: CDR1 LGHNA, CDR2 YNFKEQ. The CDR3 region is CASSQDTSGRPGGELFF. The CDR3 DNA follows: TGTGCCAGCAGCCAAGACACTAGCGGGAGGCCGGGCGGGGAGCTGTTTTTT.

The sample holds a few counts of this clonotype. Possible read error: a much larger clone is one base away. The chain carries TRBV3-1 and TRBJ1-5; D remains ambiguous. Germline V gene data show CDR1 as LGHDT and CDR2 as YNNKEL (reference sequence). The CDR3 loop spans 13 amino acids. The CDR3 sequence is CASSHPGNQPRHF. The CDR3 DNA follows: TGTGCCAGCAGCCATCCGGGAAATCAGCCCCGGCATTTT.

The table lists this clonotype with a few counts. The chain recombines TRBV3-1 with TRBJ2-7, with 7 bases lining up with TRBD2. Germline CDR1 is LGHDT and CDR2 is YNNKEL (reference sequence). Losses at the gene ends were 5 bases for V and 4 bases for J; bases not matched to a gene: 8. There are 14 residues in the CDR3. CDR3 sequence (DNA): TGTGCCAGCAGCTTAGGGCGGGAGCCTTACGAGCAGTACTTC. Translation: CASSLGREPYEQYF.

Concerning this clonotype: Being one base from a much bigger clone, this may be a read error. The chain couples TRBV27 to TRBJ2-6, with 14 bases identical to TRBD2. CDR1 is MNHEY and CDR2 is SMNVEV in the germline V gene (reference sequence). The CDR3 is made up of 17 amino acids. After removal of 6 bases from V and 8 bases from J, the junction contained 9 bases not matched to a gene. The CDR3 region is CASRSGLAGAGTNVLTF. The CDR3 bases are TGTGCCAGCAGATCGGGACTAGCGGGAGCAGGGACCAACGTCCTGACTTTC.

The genes are TRBV6-2 or TRBV6-3 and TRBJ2-1, with TRBD1 as a possible D gene (5 bases). Looked up from germline, CDR1 is MNHEY and CDR2 is SVGEGT. Trimming cost V 6 bases and J 0 bases, with 12 bases left between them. This CDR3 contains 15 residues. The CDR3 loop is CASSQGRSSYNEQFF. Here the CDR3 DNA reads TGTGCCAGCAGCCAGGGCCGGAGCTCCTACAATGAGCAGTTCTTC.

This clonotype was seen repeatedly, ten times or more. The rearrangement joins TRBV7-8 to TRBJ1-5; 9 nucleotides agree with TRBD1. CDR1 and CDR2 from the germline V gene are SGHVS and FQNEAQ. The CDR3 covers 17 residues. With V trimmed by 5 bases and J by 2 bases, 10 bases remained unmatched. CDR3 residues: CASSIRDRDRGNQPQHF. The CDR3 region has the DNA TGTGCCAGCAGCATCCGTGACCGGGACAGGGGCAATCAGCCCCAGCATTTT. The full variable domain, rest sourced from reference TRBV7-8 and TRBJ1-5, is GAGVSQSPRYKVAKRGQDVALRCDPISGHVSLFWYQQALGQGPEFLTYFQNEAQLDKSGLPSDRFFAERPEGSVSTLKIQRTQQEDSAVYLCASSIRDRDRGNQPQHFGDGTRLSIL.

This clonotype has more than one count but fewer than ten. This chain joins TRBV5-1 and TRBJ1-1; D remains ambiguous. Trimming took 1 base from V and 0 from J, leaving 16 bases between them. This CDR3 has 17 residues. CDR1 is SGHRS and CDR2 is YFSETQ in the germline V gene. CDR3 residues: CASSLHGQGYLNTEAFF. CDR3 coding DNA: TGCGCCAGCAGCTTGCATGGCCAAGGGTATTTGAACACTGAAGCTTTCTTT.

As for this clonotype: This may stem from a read error, because a much larger clone lies one nucleotide away. J is TRBJ1-1 and V is TRBV3-1; no clear D gene. The CDR3 length is 13 residues. Germline CDR1 LGHDT, CDR2 YNNKEL (reference sequence). The CDR3 reads CASSPLMNTEASF. CDR3 coding DNA: TGTGCCAGCAGCCCACTCATGAACACTGAAGCTTCCTTT.

The sample holds a few counts of this clonotype. The rearrangement uses TRBV20-1 and TRBJ1-1, with no clear D. This CDR3 comprises 11 residues. V gave up 0 bases and J gave up 6 bases, with 5 bases separating them. Germline CDR1 and CDR2: DFQATT and SNEGSKA (reference sequence). The CDR3 DNA is TGCAGTGCTAGAGATATGGCTGAAGCTTTCTTT. This sequence encodes CSARDMAEAFF.

This clonotype has just a few counts. The chain carries TRBV5-1 and TRBJ2-7; D possibly matches TRBD1 or TRBD2 (6 bases each). The CDR3 is made up of 15 amino acids. Germline CDR1 reads SGHRS; CDR2 reads YFSETQ. The V and J ends lost 4 bases and 3 bases respectively, with 17 bases between them. In nucleotides, the CDR3 is TGCGCCAGCAGCCATGAGGGGGGACAAAGCTACGAGCAGTACTTC. It translates to CASSHEGGQSYEQYF.

The genes are TRBV27 and TRBJ2-4; TRBD1 aligns across 10 bases. CDR3 size: 15 residues. V lost 6 bases, J lost 2 bases, and 4 bases stayed unmatched. Germline values: CDR1 MNHEY, CDR2 SMNVEV (reference sequence). The CDR3 here is CASSRTGGTKNIQYF. The CDR3 DNA reads as TGTGCCAGCAGCCGGACAGGGGGTACCAAAAACATTCAGTACTTC.

V is TRBV7-9 and J is TRBJ1-1; TRBD1 matches at 7 bases. With V trimmed by 5 bases and J by 0 bases, 6 bases remained unmatched. CDR3 length: 15 residues. CDR1 and CDR2 (germline): SEHNR, FQNEAQ (reference sequence). The chain's CDR3 is CASSPGGVVNTEAFF. CDR3 in DNA: TGTGCCAGCAGCCCAGGGGGGGTGGTGAACACTGAAGCTTTCTTT.

The J gene is TRBJ2-3, the V gene TRBV9; D unclear. The CDR3 sequence is 13 residues long. Germline V gives CDR1 SGDLS, CDR2 YYNGEE. V lost 4 bases, J lost 0 bases, and 6 bases lay in between. In DNA form, the CDR3 reads TGTGCCAGCAGCCCTTATAGCACAGATACGCAGTATTTT. Its protein is CASSPYSTDTQYF.

This clonotype was observed at least ten times. The V call is TRBV6-1, the J call TRBJ1-2; D is ambiguous. Trimming cost V 5 bases and J 2 bases, with 12 bases left between them. The germline V gene has CDR1 MNHNS and CDR2 SASEGT. This CDR3 spans 14 amino acids. Here the CDR3 reads CASSSPGANYGYTF. The CDR3 DNA follows: TGTGCCAGCAGTTCCCCGGGAGCCAACTATGGCTACACCTTC.